The clone carrying this T cell receptor beta chain was detected ten times or more. This specimen belongs to a study of identical twins. Between the trimmed V and J ends, which lost 0 bases and 4 bases, there was a span of 7 bases. This CDR3 spans 14 amino acids. Template switching, a step in the protocol, added a universal primer site, and cDNA carried unique molecular identifiers. TCRdb recomputed calls from the 5' RACE reads with MiXCR, one row per CDR3 protein. The data hold some 710,000 distinct CDR3 sequences, with 6% to 6.5% observed a single time. The TCR originated in a man aged 18 to 30 in good health. Specimen: naive T cells sorted from blood. This chain connects TRBV12-3 or TRBV12-4 to TRBJ1-5, with unresolved D. The CDR3 region is CASSLASQNQPQHF. CDR3 bases: TGTGCCAGCAGTTTAGCGTCCCAGAATCAGCCCCAGCATTTT.